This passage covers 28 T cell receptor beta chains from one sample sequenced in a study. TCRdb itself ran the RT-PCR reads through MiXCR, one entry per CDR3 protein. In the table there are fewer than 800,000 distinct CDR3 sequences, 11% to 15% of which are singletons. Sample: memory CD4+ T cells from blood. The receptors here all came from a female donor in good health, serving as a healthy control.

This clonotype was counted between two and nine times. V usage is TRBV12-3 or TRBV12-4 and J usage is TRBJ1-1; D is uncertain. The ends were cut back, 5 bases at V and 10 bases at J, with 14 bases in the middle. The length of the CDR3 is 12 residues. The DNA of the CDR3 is TGTGCCAGCAGTGACGGGTGGTCGGGAGCTTTCTTT. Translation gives CASSDGWSGAFF.

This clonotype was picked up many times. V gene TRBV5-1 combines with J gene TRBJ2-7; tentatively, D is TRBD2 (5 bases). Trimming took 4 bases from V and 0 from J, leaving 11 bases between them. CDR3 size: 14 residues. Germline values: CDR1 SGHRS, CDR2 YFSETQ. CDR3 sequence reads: CASSRDGVSYEQYF. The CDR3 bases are TGCGCCAGCAGCCGGGATGGAGTCTCCTACGAGCAGTACTTC.

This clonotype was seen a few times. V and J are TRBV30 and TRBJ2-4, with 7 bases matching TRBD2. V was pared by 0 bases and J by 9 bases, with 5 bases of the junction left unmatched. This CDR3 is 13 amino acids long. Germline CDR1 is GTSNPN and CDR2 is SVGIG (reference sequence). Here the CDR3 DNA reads TGTGCCTGGAGTGTACGTGGGGAGGGCATTCAGTACTTC. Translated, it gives CAWSVRGEGIQYF.

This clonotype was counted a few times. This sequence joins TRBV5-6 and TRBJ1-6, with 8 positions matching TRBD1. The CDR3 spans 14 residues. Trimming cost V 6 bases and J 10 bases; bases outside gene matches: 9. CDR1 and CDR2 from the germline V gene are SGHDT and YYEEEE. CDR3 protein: CASTPQGDGSPLHF. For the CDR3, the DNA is TGTGCCAGCACCCCACAGGGGGACGGGTCACCCCTCCACTTT.

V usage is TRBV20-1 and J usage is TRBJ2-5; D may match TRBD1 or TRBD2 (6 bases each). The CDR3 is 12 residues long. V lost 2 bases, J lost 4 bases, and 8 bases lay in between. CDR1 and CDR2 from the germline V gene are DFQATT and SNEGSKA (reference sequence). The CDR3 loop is CSARKGGETQYF. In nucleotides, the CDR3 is TGCAGTGCTAGAAAGGGGGGAGAGACCCAGTACTTC.

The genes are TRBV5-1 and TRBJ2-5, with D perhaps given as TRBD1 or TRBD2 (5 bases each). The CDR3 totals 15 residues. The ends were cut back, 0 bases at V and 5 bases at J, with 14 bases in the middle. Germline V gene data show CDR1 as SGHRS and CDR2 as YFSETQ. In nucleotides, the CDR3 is TGCGCCAGCAGCTTGGCCTGGGGGATCGGGGAGACCCAGTACTTC. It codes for CASSLAWGIGETQYF.

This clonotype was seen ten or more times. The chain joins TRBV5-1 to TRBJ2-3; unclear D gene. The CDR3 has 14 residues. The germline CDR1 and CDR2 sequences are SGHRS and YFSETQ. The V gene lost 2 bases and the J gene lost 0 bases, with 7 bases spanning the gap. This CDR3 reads CASSLERSTDTQYF. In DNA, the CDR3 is TGCGCCAGCAGCTTAGAACGGAGCACAGATACGCAGTATTTT.

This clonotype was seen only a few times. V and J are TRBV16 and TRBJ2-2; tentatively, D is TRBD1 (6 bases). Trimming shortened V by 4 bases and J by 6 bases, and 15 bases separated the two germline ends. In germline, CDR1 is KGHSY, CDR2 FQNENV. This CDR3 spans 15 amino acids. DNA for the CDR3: TGTGCCAGCAGCCCAGGGACATCAGGGGCCGGGGAGCTGTTTTTT. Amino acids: CASSPGTSGAGELFF.

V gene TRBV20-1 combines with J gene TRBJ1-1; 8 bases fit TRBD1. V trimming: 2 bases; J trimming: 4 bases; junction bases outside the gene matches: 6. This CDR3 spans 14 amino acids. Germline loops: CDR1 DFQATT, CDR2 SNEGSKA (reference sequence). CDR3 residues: CSARPTTGGTEAFF. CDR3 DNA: TGCAGTGCTAGACCTACAACAGGGGGCACTGAAGCTTTCTTT.

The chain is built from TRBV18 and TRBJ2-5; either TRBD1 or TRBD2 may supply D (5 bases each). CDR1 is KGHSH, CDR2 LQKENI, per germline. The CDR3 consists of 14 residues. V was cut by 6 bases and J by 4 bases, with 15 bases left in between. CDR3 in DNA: TGTGCCAGCTCGGATTTTTCGGGGCGAGAGACCCAGTACTTC. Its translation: CASSDFSGRETQYF.

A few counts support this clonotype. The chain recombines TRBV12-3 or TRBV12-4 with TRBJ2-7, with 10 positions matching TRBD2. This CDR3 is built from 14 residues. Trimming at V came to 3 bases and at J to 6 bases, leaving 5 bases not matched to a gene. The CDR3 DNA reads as TGTGCCAGCAGTTTGAGGACTAGCGGTGGCGAGCAGTACTTC. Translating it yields CASSLRTSGGEQYF.

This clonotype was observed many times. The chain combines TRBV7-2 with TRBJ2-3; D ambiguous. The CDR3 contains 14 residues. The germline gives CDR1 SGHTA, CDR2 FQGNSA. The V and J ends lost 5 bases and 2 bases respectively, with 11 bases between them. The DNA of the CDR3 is TGTGCCAGCAGCGGTGGCCCTATCACAGATACGCAGTATTTT. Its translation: CASSGGPITDTQYF.

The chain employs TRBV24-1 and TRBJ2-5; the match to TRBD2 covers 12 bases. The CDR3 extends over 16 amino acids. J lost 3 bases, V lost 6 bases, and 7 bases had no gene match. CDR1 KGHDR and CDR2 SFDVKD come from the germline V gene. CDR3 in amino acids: CATSQTSGREKETQYF. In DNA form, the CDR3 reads TGTGCCACCAGTCAGACTAGCGGGAGAGAGAAAGAGACCCAGTACTTC.

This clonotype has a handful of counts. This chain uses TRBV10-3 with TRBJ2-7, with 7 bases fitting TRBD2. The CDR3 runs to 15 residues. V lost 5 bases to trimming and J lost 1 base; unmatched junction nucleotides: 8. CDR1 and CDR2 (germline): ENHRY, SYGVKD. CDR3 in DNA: TGTGCCATCAGTCGTTCTCTAGCGGATTCCTACGAGCAGTACTTC. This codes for CAISRSLADSYEQYF.

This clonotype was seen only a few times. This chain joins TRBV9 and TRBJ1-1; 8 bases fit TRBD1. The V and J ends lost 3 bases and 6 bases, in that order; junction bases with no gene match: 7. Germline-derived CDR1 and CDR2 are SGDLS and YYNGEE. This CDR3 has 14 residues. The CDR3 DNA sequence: TGTGCCAGCAGCGAGCGGACAGGGTGGGCTGAAGCTTTCTTT. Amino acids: CASSERTGWAEAFF.

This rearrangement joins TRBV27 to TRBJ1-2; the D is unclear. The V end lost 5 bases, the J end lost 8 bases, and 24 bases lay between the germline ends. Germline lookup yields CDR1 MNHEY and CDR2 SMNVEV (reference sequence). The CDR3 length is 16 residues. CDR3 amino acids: CASSLLPLLGSRGYTF. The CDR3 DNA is TGTGCCAGCAGTCTCCTACCCCTATTAGGGAGCCGCGGCTACACCTTC.

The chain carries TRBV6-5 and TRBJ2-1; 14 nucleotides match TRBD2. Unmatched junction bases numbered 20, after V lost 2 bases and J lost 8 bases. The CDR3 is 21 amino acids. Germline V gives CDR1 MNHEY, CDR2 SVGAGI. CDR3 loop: CASSYRNPGLAGVVERYEQFF. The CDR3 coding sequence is TGTGCCAGCAGTTACCGGAACCCGGGACTAGCGGGAGTGGTCGAGAGGTATGAGCAGTTCTTC.

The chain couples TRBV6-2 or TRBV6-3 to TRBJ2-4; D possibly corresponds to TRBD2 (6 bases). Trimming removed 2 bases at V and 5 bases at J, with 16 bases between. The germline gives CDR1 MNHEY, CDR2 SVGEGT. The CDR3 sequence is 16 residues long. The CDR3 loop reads CASSYLGGFPQNIQYF. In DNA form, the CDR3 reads TGTGCCAGCAGTTACCTCGGAGGGTTCCCCCAAAACATTCAGTACTTC.

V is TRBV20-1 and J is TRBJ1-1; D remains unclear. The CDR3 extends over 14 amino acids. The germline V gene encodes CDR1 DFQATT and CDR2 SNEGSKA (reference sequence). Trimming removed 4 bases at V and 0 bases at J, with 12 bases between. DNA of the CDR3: TGCAGTGCTACTTCGGGTGCAATGAACACTGAAGCTTTCTTT. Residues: CSATSGAMNTEAFF.

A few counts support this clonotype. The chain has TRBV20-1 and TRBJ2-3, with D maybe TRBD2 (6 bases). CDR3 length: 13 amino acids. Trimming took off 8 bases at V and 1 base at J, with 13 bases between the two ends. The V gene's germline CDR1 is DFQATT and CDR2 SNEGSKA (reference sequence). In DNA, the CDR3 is TGCAGTACCATTTCTAGCGGCACAGATACGCAGTATTTT. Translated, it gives CSTISSGTDTQYF.

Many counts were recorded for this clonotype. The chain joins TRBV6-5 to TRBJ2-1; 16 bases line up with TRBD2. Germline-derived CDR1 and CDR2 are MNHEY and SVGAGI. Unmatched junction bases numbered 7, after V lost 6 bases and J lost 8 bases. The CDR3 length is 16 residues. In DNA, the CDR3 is TGTGCCAGCAGGCAGACCGGGACTAGCGGGAGGGATGAGCAGTTCTTC. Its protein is CASRQTGTSGRDEQFF.

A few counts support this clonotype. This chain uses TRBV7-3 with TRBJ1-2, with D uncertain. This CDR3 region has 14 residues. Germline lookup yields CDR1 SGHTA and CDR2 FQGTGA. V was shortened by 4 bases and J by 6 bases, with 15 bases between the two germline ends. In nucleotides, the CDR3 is TGTGCCAGCAGCTACTCCAACAGTGGCGATGGCTACACCTTC. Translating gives CASSYSNSGDGYTF.

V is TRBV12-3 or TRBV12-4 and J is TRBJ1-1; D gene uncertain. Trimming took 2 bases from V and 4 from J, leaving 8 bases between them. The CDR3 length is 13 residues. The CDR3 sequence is CASSLLRSTEAFF. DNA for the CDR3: TGTGCCAGCAGTTTACTCAGATCCACTGAAGCTTTCTTT.

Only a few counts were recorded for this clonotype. CDR3 protein: CASSLGSSDTQYF. The CDR3 DNA reads as TGTGCCAGCAGCTTAGGTTCCTCAGATACGCAGTATTTT. The V call is TRBV7-2, the J call TRBJ2-3; D not certain. Germline CDR1 reads SGHTA; CDR2 reads FQGNSA. Trimming pared 1 base from V and 4 bases from J, leaving 6 bases between. The CDR3 is 13 amino acids.

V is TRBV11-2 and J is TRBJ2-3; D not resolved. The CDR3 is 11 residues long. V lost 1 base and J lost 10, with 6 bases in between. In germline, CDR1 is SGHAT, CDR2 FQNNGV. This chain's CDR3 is CASSLVEAQYF. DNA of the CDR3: TGTGCCAGCAGCTTAGTAGAAGCGCAGTATTTT.

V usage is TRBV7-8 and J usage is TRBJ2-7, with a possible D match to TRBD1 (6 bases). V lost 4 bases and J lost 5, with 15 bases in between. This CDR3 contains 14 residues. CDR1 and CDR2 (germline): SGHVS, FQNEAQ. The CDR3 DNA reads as TGTGCCAGCAGCTCCGGATGGGGGCTGGACGAGCAGTACTTC. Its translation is CASSSGWGLDEQYF.

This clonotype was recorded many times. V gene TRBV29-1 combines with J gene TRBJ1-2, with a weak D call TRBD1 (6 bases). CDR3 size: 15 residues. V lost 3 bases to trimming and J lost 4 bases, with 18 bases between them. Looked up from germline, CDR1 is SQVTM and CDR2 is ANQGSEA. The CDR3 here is CSVDRTDTPVYGYTF. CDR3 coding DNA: TGCAGCGTTGACCGGACAGACACACCCGTCTATGGCTACACCTTC.

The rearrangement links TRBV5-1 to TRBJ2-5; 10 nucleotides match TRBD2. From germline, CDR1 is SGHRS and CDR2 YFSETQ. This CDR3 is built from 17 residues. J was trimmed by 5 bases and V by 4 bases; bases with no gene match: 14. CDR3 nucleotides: TGCGCCAGCAGCCCGGGACTAGCGTTCCTCCTAATGGAGACCCAGTACTTC. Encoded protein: CASSPGLAFLLMETQYF.